This T cell receptor beta chain was recovered during a study of patients and donors after allogeneic stem cell transplantation. TCRdb reprocessed the RT-PCR reads via MiXCR and lists one record per CDR3 protein. Of roughly 230,000 distinct CDR3 sequences in the sample, approximately 14% were seen once. This clonotype was counted at least ten times. The clonotype comes from a human donor who was either an allogeneic HSCT recipient or a stem cell or donor lymphocyte infusion donor (not recorded which). It is not recorded whose cells these are; they may come from a transplant donor. Sequenced sample: blood, either unsorted or a sorted T cell fraction (not recorded which).

CDR3 nucleotide sequence: TGCAGTGCCCCGGGGGGGGGTGGAAACACCATATATTTT. It is translated as CSAPGGGGNTIYF. The V and J genes are TRBV20-1 and TRBJ1-3, with D possibly matching TRBD1 (5 bases). CDR3 length: 13 residues. The V gene lost 6 bases and the J gene lost 3 bases, with 12 bases spanning the gap. The germline gives CDR1 DFQATT, CDR2 SNEGSKA (reference sequence).